These 2 T cell receptor beta chains came from one sample sequenced in a study of cytomegalovirus exposure and HLA in healthy donors (dated by TCRdb to 2016 to 2017). The receptor library was made with the immunoSEQ multiplex PCR assay. The multiplex PCR relied on a mix of 60 forward primers for TCR Vbeta segments and 13 reverse primers for TCR Jbeta segments. TCRdb took over this immuneACCESS table, retaining in-frame rearrangements with V and J assigned. Such tables are incomplete; in checked studies, under half of the missing clones stem from an unresolved V gene, and the remainder is unexplained. The sample contains some 180,000 clones, just over 75% of them found a single time. The ten largest account for 1.4% of the sample. The sequencing input was PBMCs. These receptor sequences come from a man aged 18 to 35 in good health and CMV-seronegative.

The chain links TRBV5-1 to TRBJ1-5; D is unclear. The CDR3 is 13 residues long. V lost 4 bases and J 5 bases, leaving 10 bases between the germline ends. The germline V gene has CDR1 SGHRS and CDR2 YFSETQ. Written as DNA, the CDR3 is TGCGCCAGCAGCCTAGGTTGGGATCAGCCCCAGCATTTT. The encoded protein is CASSLGWDQPQHF.

The V gene is TRBV9, the J gene TRBJ2-7; 10 bases fit TRBD1. The V and J ends lost 3 bases and 6 bases, in that order; junction bases with no gene match: 6. The CDR3 runs 14 residues. Germline V gene data show CDR1 as SGDLS and CDR2 as YYNGEE. The CDR3: CASSAGQGRTEQYF. CDR3 sequence (DNA): TGTGCCAGCAGCGCGGGACAGGGGCGGACCGAGCAGTACTTC.